What follows is one T cell receptor beta chain and its context. What it binds is unknown. CD45RO-negative, CCR7-positively selected cells formed the naive CD8 fraction, excluding terminally differentiated effector memory CD45RA+ cells. CDR1 is SEHNR, CDR2 FQNEAQ, per germline (reference sequence). CDR3 length: 13 amino acids. Trimming removed 10 bases at V and 4 bases at J, with 13 bases between. This entry is derived from a study of shared clonotypes between healthy human individuals. Study-wide findings and caveats: Represented genetic and exposure-history diversity was restricted by having few donors.

Produced via immunoSEQ multiplex PCR; TCRdb's table is partial and in-frame only. The sample yields about 2 million clones, less than 95% seen once. This TCR derives from a man aged 18 to 30 in good health. The rearrangement uses TRBV7-9 and TRBJ2-2; D is ambiguous. Sequenced: naive CD8+ T cells sorted from blood. CDR3 protein: CATTPDFTGELFF. The CDR3 coding sequence is TGTGCCACTACCCCAGACTTCACCGGGGAGCTGTTTTTT.